This is a list of T cell receptor beta chains from one sample in a study of regulatory T cells in long-lasting Graves disease. From the multiplex PCR reads, TCRdb called clonotypes with MiXCR, one entry per CDR3 protein. Counted here are approximately 400,000 distinct CDR3 sequences, 20% to 25% occurring once; the ten biggest clones make up less than 25%. Sequences were derived from peripheral blood mononuclear cells (PBMCs), sampled when the disease was refractory, from a patient treated with antithyroid drugs. Every receptor here comes from a female donor with Graves disease. The CDR3 runs from the conserved cysteine through the conserved F or W. D genes are given only for firm matches. Rows give clone size only sometimes, using once, few, many, or a class for an expanded clone.

D: TRBD1
V: TRBV2
size: many
J: TRBJ2-7
DNA: TGTGCCAGCAGTGAAGGGACAGGGGGGCAAACCTACGAGCAGTACTTC
CDR3: CASSEGTGGQTYEQYF

D: -
V: TRBV28
size: many
J: TRBJ1-1
DNA: TGTGCCAGCAGTTTTGGACCCGGGGGTAGGACTGAAGCTTTCTTT
CDR3: CASSFGPGGRTEAFF

D: -
V: TRBV15
size: -
J: TRBJ2-2
DNA: TGTGCCACCAGCCCTCCGGGGCGGAACACCGGGGAGCTGTTTTTT
CDR3: CATSPPGRNTGELFF

D: TRBD1
V: TRBV27
size: many
J: TRBJ1-5
DNA: TGTGCCAGCGGAACCGGGACAGGGTTTCAGCCCCAGCATTTT
CDR3: CASGTGTGFQPQHF

D: -
V: TRBV29-1
size: -
J: TRBJ1-2
DNA: TGCAGCGTTAATGTGGGAGAAGGCTACACCTTC
CDR3: CSVNVGEGYTF

D: -
V: TRBV16
size: many
J: TRBJ1-4
DNA: TGTGCCAGCAGCCCTAGCGCAGCAACTAATGAAAAACTGTTTTTT
CDR3: CASSPSAATNEKLFF

D: -
V: TRBV4-1
size: -
J: TRBJ2-7
DNA: TGCGCCAGCAGCCAAGATCAGTACAGTCGAAGGGCCTACGAGCAGTACTTC
CDR3: CASSQDQYSRRAYEQYF

D: -
V: TRBV7-2
size: few
J: TRBJ2-7
DNA: TGTGCCAGCAGCTTAGCTTGGGGAGGAAGCTCCTACGAGCAGTACTTC
CDR3: CASSLAWGGSSYEQYF

D: TRBD1
V: TRBV2
size: many
J: TRBJ2-2
DNA: TGTGCCAGCATGGGGACAGTGCAAATCGGGGAGCTGTTTTTT
CDR3: CASMGTVQIGELFF

D: -
V: TRBV6-1
size: -
J: TRBJ2-3
DNA: TGTGCCAGCAGTGCTCCCGGACAAGGGCGCCCAGATACGCAGTATTTT
CDR3: CASSAPGQGRPDTQYF

D: -
V: TRBV6-1
size: -
J: TRBJ2-2
DNA: TGTGCCAGCAGTAAGCCCGGGAGTTCAGTCGGGGAGCTGTTTTTT
CDR3: CASSKPGSSVGELFF

D: TRBD2
V: TRBV3-1
size: many
J: TRBJ2-7
DNA: TGTGCCAGCAGCCAAAAAACCGGGACTAGCAGCTACGAGCAGTACTTC
CDR3: CASSQKTGTSSYEQYF

D: -
V: TRBV20-1
size: many
J: TRBJ2-7
DNA: TGCAGTGCGTGGACTGGAGGCTACGAGCAGTACTTC
CDR3: CSAWTGGYEQYF

D: -
V: TRBV7-9
size: -
J: TRBJ2-7
DNA: TGTGCCAGCAGCCTAGACCCTAAAATCTACGAGCAGTACTTC
CDR3: CASSLDPKIYEQYF

D: -
V: TRBV3-1
size: many
J: TRBJ1-1
DNA: TGTGCCAGCAGCAGACCCGGGGGGGGCACTGAAGCTTTCTTT
CDR3: CASSRPGGGTEAFF

D: -
V: TRBV27
size: -
J: TRBJ2-1
DNA: TGTGCCAGCAGTTTAGGAGTCTTGGCGGATGAGCAGTTCTTC
CDR3: CASSLGVLADEQFF

D: -
V: TRBV7-2
size: many
J: TRBJ2-3
DNA: TGTGCCAGCAGCCCACATAGATTGGGCACAGATACGCAGTATTTT
CDR3: CASSPHRLGTDTQYF

D: TRBD2
V: TRBV7-2
size: few
J: TRBJ2-4
DNA: TGTGCCAGCAGCCCAAAGGGACTAGCGGAGGCCAAAAACATTCAGTACTTC
CDR3: CASSPKGLAEAKNIQYF

D: -
V: TRBV10-3
size: few
J: TRBJ1-1
DNA: TGTGCCATCAGCGGGACGTACAACACTGAAGCTTTCTTT
CDR3: CAISGTYNTEAFF

D: -
V: TRBV20-1
size: many
J: TRBJ2-5
DNA: TGCAGTGCCTCAAGTGGGGAATCGGCCCAGTACTTC
CDR3: CSASSGESAQYF

D: -
V: TRBV10-2
size: few
J: TRBJ2-7
DNA: TGCGCCAGCAGTGGGACAGGGACTAGCTACGAGCAGTACTTC
CDR3: CASSGTGTSYEQYF

D: -
V: TRBV7-2
size: few
J: TRBJ1-6
DNA: TGTGCCAGCAGCTCTGGACAGACTAATAATTCACCCCTCCACTTT
CDR3: CASSSGQTNNSPLHF

D: TRBD2
V: TRBV7-9
size: few
J: TRBJ2-1
DNA: TGTGCCAGCAGCCTCACTAGCGGGAGATCAAATGAGCAGTTCTTC
CDR3: CASSLTSGRSNEQFF

D: TRBD1
V: TRBV5-1
size: -
J: TRBJ1-5
DNA: TGCGCCAGCAGCCTCGAGCCGGGACAGGGATATCAGCCCCAGCATTTT
CDR3: CASSLEPGQGYQPQHF

D: -
V: TRBV30
size: few
J: TRBJ2-2
DNA: TGTGCCTGGAGTGTGTTTAACACCGGGGAGCTGTTTTTT
CDR3: CAWSVFNTGELFF

D: -
V: TRBV2
size: -
J: TRBJ2-1
DNA: TGTGCCAGCAGAGACTTTACATACAATGAGCAGTTCTTC
CDR3: CASRDFTYNEQFF

D: -
V: TRBV4-2
size: many
J: TRBJ1-2
DNA: TGTGCCAGCAGCCAAGATCTAACGGCTAACTATGGCTACACCTTC
CDR3: CASSQDLTANYGYTF

D: TRBD1
V: TRBV11-2
size: few
J: TRBJ1-4
DNA: TGTGCCAGCAGCTCCCCTTTGGGGCAGGGGGTAAATGAAAAACTGTTTTTT
CDR3: CASSSPLGQGVNEKLFF

D: TRBD1
V: TRBV9
size: many
J: TRBJ2-7
DNA: TGTGCCAGCAGCGTAGAGGGACAGGGTGGCTACGAGCAGTACTTC
CDR3: CASSVEGQGGYEQYF

D: -
V: TRBV20-1
size: -
J: TRBJ1-1
DNA: TGCAGTGCTAACCAGGGGTTCATGAACACTGAAGCTTTCTTT
CDR3: CSANQGFMNTEAFF

D: -
V: TRBV19
size: -
J: TRBJ1-1
DNA: TGTGCCGGTAGTATCGGCCATTTGAACACTGAAGCTTTCTTT
CDR3: CAGSIGHLNTEAFF

D: -
V: TRBV7-9
size: -
J: TRBJ1-1
DNA: TGTGCCAGCAGCTTATATGGGACGGCCCCTCTCTTT
CDR3: CASSLYGTAPLF

D: -
V: TRBV10-1
size: -
J: TRBJ1-5
DNA: TGCGCCAGCAGTGAGGGGGGTAGCAATCAGCCCCAGCATTTT
CDR3: CASSEGGSNQPQHF

D: -
V: TRBV3-2
size: few
J: TRBJ1-3
DNA: TGTGCCAGCAGCCAAAAACAGCGCTACTCTGGAAACACCATATATTTT
CDR3: CASSQKQRYSGNTIYF

D: -
V: TRBV7-8
size: many
J: TRBJ2-7
DNA: TGTGCCAGCACCCTTTACGGCTCCTACGAGCAGTACTTC
CDR3: CASTLYGSYEQYF

D: -
V: TRBV29-1
size: -
J: TRBJ2-1
DNA: TGCAGCGCAGTTTACAATGAGCAGTTCTTC
CDR3: CSAVYNEQFF

D: -
V: TRBV6-1
size: -
J: TRBJ2-5
DNA: TGTGCCAGCAGTCCTCGGACCCAGTACTTC
CDR3: CASSPRTQYF

D: -
V: TRBV12-3/TRBV12-4
size: many
J: TRBJ1-6
DNA: TGTGCCAGCAGTTTACTGAAGGGTTCACCCCTCCACTTT
CDR3: CASSLLKGSPLHF

D: -
V: TRBV9
size: many
J: TRBJ2-2
DNA: TGTGCCAGCAGCGTAGGTTGGGCCGGGGAGCTGTTTTTT
CDR3: CASSVGWAGELFF

D: -
V: TRBV27
size: many
J: TRBJ2-5
DNA: TGTGCCAGCAGTTTAAGACAGTTGGCAGAGACCCAGTACTTC
CDR3: CASSLRQLAETQYF

D: -
V: TRBV6-1
size: few
J: TRBJ2-7
DNA: TGTGCCAGCAGTGTATGGGGGGACTACGAGCAGTACTTC
CDR3: CASSVWGDYEQYF

D: -
V: TRBV2
size: -
J: TRBJ2-3
DNA: TGTGCCAGCAGCCGGGACCCAACACCGGTAGATACGCAGTATTTT
CDR3: CASSRDPTPVDTQYF

D: TRBD1
V: TRBV28
size: many
J: TRBJ1-6
DNA: TGTGCCAGCAGCGGAGGGGACAGTGTAAATTCACCCCTCCACTTT
CDR3: CASSGGDSVNSPLHF